The present T cell receptor beta chain was sequenced within a study of a mutant IDH1 vaccine in newly diagnosed glioma. The overall study: Patients were pretreated with radiotherapy, temozolomide, or both, mostly both.

Comments on this clone: The antigen is undetermined.

Looked up from germline, CDR1 is KGHSH and CDR2 is LQKENI. V was pared by 5 bases and J by 4 bases, with 10 bases of the junction left unmatched. This CDR3 is 15 amino acids long. Overall study findings and caveats: Patients mounted vaccine-induced immune responses in 93.3% of cases.

Method: immunoSEQ multiplex PCR; TCRdb's copy keeps in-frame clones and lacks some. Of about 15,000 clones in the sample, approximately 90% were seen once. Time point defined: baseline, week 1 (first vaccination visit). Treatment specified: pre-vaccination baseline after standard-of-care therapy. This receptor was identified in a woman aged 40-49 years with glioma. Some clones in this sample may be carry-over from other donors' samples. The chain joins TRBV18 to TRBJ2-7, with 8 bases fitting TRBD2. The sequenced sample was PBMCs, obtained from a glioma patient treated with radiotherapy, temozolomide or both. The CDR3, as DNA: TGTGCCAGCTCAACGGGCTCGGGGGGGAAATACGAGCAGTACTTC. Its translation: CASSTGSGGKYEQYF.